The 19 T cell receptor beta chains presented below share a single source sample, sequenced in a study of T-cell memory formation after mild COVID-19. Via MiXCR, TCRdb re-called the 5' RACE reads, giving one row per CDR3 protein. The top ten clones hold roughly 8.4% of a sample with 400,000 or so distinct CDR3 sequences, 15% to 20% of them seen once. The specimen was PBMCs or a T cell subset sorted from them (not recorded which). Source of these receptors: an adult woman who had mild COVID-19 (a few samples of this study predate the infection). Cell type and time point are not known.

This clonotype came up a few times. This CDR3 reads CASAPSGGDYNEQFF. The CDR3 nucleotides are TGTGCCAGCGCCCCTAGCGGGGGAGATTACAATGAGCAGTTCTTC. This sequence joins TRBV12-3 or TRBV12-4 and TRBJ2-1; 10 bases agree with TRBD2. The junction had 8 bases not matched to a gene; V was cut back by 8 bases and J by 4 bases. This CDR3 region has 15 residues.

The V call is TRBV12-3 or TRBV12-4, the J call TRBJ2-1, with a tentative D call TRBD2 (6 bases). Between the trimmed V and J ends, which lost 7 bases and 3 bases, there was a span of 13 bases. This CDR3 is 14 amino acids long. CDR3 nucleotide sequence: TGTGCCAGCAATCCAGGCGGGGTCTACAATGAGCAGTTCTTC. This encodes CASNPGGVYNEQFF.

This chain joins TRBV20-1 and TRBJ2-7, with 13 bases aligning to TRBD2. The CDR3 spans 14 residues. Germline trimming cut 6 bases from V and 2 bases from J; bases unmatched to any gene: 4. Germline CDR1 reads DFQATT; CDR2 reads SNEGSKA (reference sequence). The CDR3 is CSARLAGGPYEQYF. For the CDR3, the DNA is TGCAGTGCGAGACTAGCGGGAGGTCCCTACGAGCAGTACTTC.

J is TRBJ2-6 and V is TRBV19, with 12 positions matching TRBD1. CDR1 and CDR2 from the germline V gene are LNHDA and SQIVND (reference sequence). CDR3 length: 18 residues. The trim removed 5 bases at V and 4 bases at J, leaving 9 bases unmatched. CDR3 DNA sequence: TGTGCCAGTAGTGGGGGACAGGGGGCCATTTCGGGGGCCAACGTCCTGACTTTC. Translated: CASSGGQGAISGANVLTF.

This clonotype was detected only a few times. The chain carries TRBV19 and TRBJ2-1; no clear D gene. Germline-derived CDR1 and CDR2 are LNHDA and SQIVND (reference sequence). The CDR3 sequence is 15 residues long. V shed 3 bases and J shed 0 bases, with 9 bases lying between them. CDR3 sequence (DNA): TGTGCCAGTAGTATGGCTGTGAGCTCCTACAATGAGCAGTTCTTC. Protein product: CASSMAVSSYNEQFF.

This clonotype has only a few counts. This sequence joins TRBV29-1 and TRBJ2-3; D gene ambiguous. Germline CDR1 is SQVTM and CDR2 is ANQGSEA. Trimming removed 5 bases at V and 2 bases at J, with 11 bases between. The CDR3 extends over 13 amino acids. For the CDR3, the DNA is TGCAGCGTTAGTCATGATCCCACAGATACGCAGTATTTT. Amino acid sequence: CSVSHDPTDTQYF.

The V and J genes are TRBV6-6 and TRBJ2-7; D is possibly TRBD1 (5 bases). The V end lost 7 bases, the J end lost 2 bases, and 12 bases lay between the germline ends. The CDR3 covers 13 residues. Germline CDR1 reads MNHNY; CDR2 reads SVGAGI (reference sequence). CDR3 sequence reads: CASTQGATYEQYF. The CDR3, as DNA: TGTGCCAGCACGCAGGGCGCTACCTACGAGCAGTACTTC.

The J gene is TRBJ2-5, the V gene TRBV6-5, with a weak D call TRBD1 (6 bases). This CDR3 has 14 residues. Germline V gene lookup returns CDR1 MNHEY and CDR2 SVGAGI. V lost 5 bases to trimming and J lost 2 bases, with 12 bases between them. The CDR3 sequence is CASSSRDTQETQYF. In DNA form, the CDR3 reads TGTGCCAGCAGTAGCCGGGACACACAAGAGACCCAGTACTTC.

This chain connects TRBV7-8 to TRBJ1-5; D gene uncertain. V lost 5 bases to trimming and J lost 7 bases, with 12 bases between them. This CDR3 is built from 13 residues. CDR1 SGHVS and CDR2 FQNEAQ come from the germline V gene. Here the CDR3 DNA reads TGTGCCAGCAGCCCGGCAGCAGAACAGCCCCAGCATTTT. It is translated as CASSPAAEQPQHF.

This clonotype was counted a few times. J is TRBJ1-2 and V is TRBV11-2; 10 positions match TRBD1. Germline CDR1 is SGHAT and CDR2 is FQNNGV. V lost 5 bases, J lost 6 bases, and 12 bases stayed unmatched. This CDR3 is 16 amino acids long. CDR3 loop: CASSTYFGTGEDGYTF. DNA of the CDR3: TGTGCCAGCAGCACCTACTTCGGGACAGGGGAGGATGGCTACACCTTC.

This clonotype was found a few times. The V gene is TRBV7-7, the J gene TRBJ2-1, with no clear D. The V gene lost 2 bases and the J gene lost 9 bases, with 11 bases spanning the gap. CDR1 SSHAT and CDR2 FNYEAQ come from the germline V gene (reference sequence). There are 13 residues in the CDR3. DNA of the CDR3: TGTGCCAGCAGCTTACGTATGTGGGGTGAGCAGTTCTTC. Amino acid sequence: CASSLRMWGEQFF.

This clonotype has ten or more counts. The chain recombines TRBV7-8 with TRBJ2-1; D remains ambiguous. The CDR3 has 15 residues. V shed 0 bases and J shed 4 bases, with 10 bases lying between them. Germline-derived CDR1 and CDR2 are SGHVS and FQNEAQ. Here the CDR3 reads CASSLAPLSYNEQFF. CDR3 DNA: TGTGCCAGCAGCTTAGCGCCCCTAAGTTACAATGAGCAGTTCTTC.

In its sample, this clonotype was seen a few times. The chain employs TRBV5-1 and TRBJ1-1, with unresolved D. The V gene's germline CDR1 is SGHRS and CDR2 YFSETQ. The CDR3 totals 15 residues. The V gene lost 0 bases and the J gene lost 5 bases, with 14 bases spanning the gap. CDR3 region: CASSLDRSTTTEAFF. DNA for the CDR3: TGCGCCAGCAGCTTGGATCGGAGTACAACAACTGAAGCTTTCTTT.

This clonotype has only one observation. The chain uses TRBV19 and TRBJ1-5, with a weak D call TRBD1 (5 bases). Germline V gene data show CDR1 as LNHDA and CDR2 as SQIVND (reference sequence). V shed 5 bases and J shed 6 bases, with 20 bases lying between them. The CDR3 runs 16 residues. CDR3 coding DNA: TGTGCCAGTAGTGGGACTGCCCTTATCGCGACTCAGCCCCAGCATTTT. Its protein product is CASSGTALIATQPQHF.

The chain has TRBV15 and TRBJ2-7; D possibly corresponds to TRBD1 (6 bases). Germline lookup yields CDR1 LNHNV and CDR2 YYDKDF (reference sequence). The V end was cut by 5 bases, the J end by 7 bases, with 18 bases between. The CDR3 runs to 14 residues. This chain's CDR3 is CATSRGRDIPEQYF. CDR3 DNA: TGTGCCACCAGCCGGGGCCGGGACATACCTGAGCAGTACTTC.

This clonotype has only a few counts. This rearrangement joins TRBV6-1 to TRBJ2-3; D unclear. Germline CDR1 is MNHNS and CDR2 is SASEGT. The ends were cut back, 1 base at V and 2 bases at J, with 4 bases in the middle. CDR3 length equals 13 residues. The DNA for the CDR3 is TGTGCCAGCAGTGAAGGCCCCACAGATACGCAGTATTTT. Protein product: CASSEGPTDTQYF.

This clonotype has only a few counts. The rearrangement links TRBV18 to TRBJ2-1, with D possibly matching TRBD2 (6 bases). CDR1 is KGHSH, CDR2 LQKENI, per germline. The length of the CDR3 is 12 residues. Trimming cost V 3 bases and J 11 bases, with 11 bases left between them. The DNA for the CDR3 is TGTGCCAGCTCACCGGGACTCCTCAAGCAGTTCTTC. Amino acid sequence: CASSPGLLKQFF.

This clonotype has more than one count but fewer than ten. The V call is TRBV20-1, the J call TRBJ2-7, with D hard to call. V gave up 3 bases and J gave up 1 base, with 10 bases separating them. This CDR3 has 13 amino acids. Per the germline V gene, CDR1 is DFQATT and CDR2 is SNEGSKA (reference sequence). The CDR3 region is CSARDLQSYEQYF. DNA of the CDR3: TGCAGTGCTAGGGACCTTCAATCCTACGAGCAGTACTTC.

The gene calls are TRBV10-3 and TRBJ2-7; 9 bases match TRBD1. Losses at the gene ends were 10 bases for V and 2 bases for J; bases not matched to a gene: 12. Germline V gene sequence: CDR1 ENHRY, CDR2 SYGVKD. The CDR3 consists of 15 residues. The CDR3 DNA follows: TGTGCCAGCTTTGCAGGGACAGGGATACCCTACGAGCAGTACTTC. Translating gives CASFAGTGIPYEQYF.